One sample yielded the 27 T cell receptor beta chains listed below, sequenced in a study of T cell responses to AZD1222 COVID-19 vaccine. Using immunoSEQ multiplex PCR, the repertoire was profiled, and TCRdb retains in-frame clones only, with some absent. The table has 65,000 to 95,000 clones, 90% to 95% seen once. This specimen consisted of peripheral blood, obtained on day 0 of MenACWY control vaccination. These receptors came from an adult in good health.

V and J are TRBV7-2 and TRBJ2-3; 7 nucleotides line up with TRBD2. The germline V gene encodes CDR1 SGHTA and CDR2 FQGNSA. V trimming: 4 bases; J trimming: 2 bases; junction bases outside the gene matches: 9. CDR3 size: 16 residues. Written as DNA, the CDR3 is TGTGCCAGCAGCTCCGCTTTTAGCGGGTACACAGATACGCAGTATTTT. It codes for CASSSAFSGYTDTQYF.

The rearrangement links TRBV6-5 to TRBJ2-7, with D perhaps TRBD1 (5 bases). The V gene lost 5 bases and the J gene lost 0 bases, with 11 bases spanning the gap. Germline-derived CDR1 and CDR2 are MNHEY and SVGAGI. The CDR3 length is 14 residues. The DNA for the CDR3 is TGTGCCAGCAGTCCCCGACAGAACTCCTACGAGCAGTACTTC. Amino acids: CASSPRQNSYEQYF.

V gene TRBV6-2 or TRBV6-3 combines with J gene TRBJ2-1; 12 nucleotides line up with TRBD2. J was trimmed by 3 bases and V by 0 bases; bases with no gene match: 3. Germline-derived CDR1 and CDR2 are MNHEY and SVGEGT. The CDR3 spans 17 residues. The CDR3 is CASSYSGLAGIYNEQFF. The CDR3 region has the DNA TGTGCCAGCAGTTACTCAGGACTAGCGGGGATCTACAATGAGCAGTTCTTC.

This chain connects TRBV6-5 to TRBJ2-3, with TRBD2 as a possible D gene (5 bases). The CDR3 consists of 14 residues. Trimming stripped 1 base from V and 1 base from J, with 6 bases between. Germline CDR1 reads MNHEY; CDR2 reads SVGAGI. The CDR3 coding sequence is TGTGCCAGCAGTTACTTCGGGGGCACAGATACGCAGTATTTT. It translates to CASSYFGGTDTQYF.

The chain couples TRBV3-1 (or the pseudogene TRBV3-2) to TRBJ1-4, with TRBD1 as a possible D gene (5 bases). V was cut by 0 bases and J by 0 bases, with 11 bases left in between. The CDR3 is 17 residues long. Looked up from germline, CDR1 is LGHDT and CDR2 is YNNKEL (reference sequence). This CDR3 is CASSQDLGGATNEKLFF. Written as DNA, the CDR3 is TGTGCCAGCAGCCAAGATTTGGGGGGGGCAACTAATGAAAAACTGTTTTTT.

This rearrangement joins TRBV28 to TRBJ1-1, with 7 bases identical to TRBD1. Germline values: CDR1 MDHEN, CDR2 SYDVKM. The CDR3 covers 12 residues. The V gene end was trimmed by 5 bases and the J gene end by 11 bases; junction bases not matched to a gene: 8. In DNA form, the CDR3 reads TGTGCCAGCAGTCGACAGGGTGTGGCCGCTTTCTTT. Translated: CASSRQGVAAFF.

The chain employs TRBV27 and TRBJ1-1, with TRBD1 matching 9 bases. The trim removed 6 bases at V and 2 bases at J, leaving 10 bases unmatched. The V gene's germline CDR1 is MNHEY and CDR2 SMNVEV (reference sequence). The CDR3 consists of 16 residues. The chain's CDR3 is CASSPGQGRGNTEAFF. In DNA, the CDR3 is TGTGCCAGCAGCCCGGGACAGGGTCGGGGAAACACTGAAGCTTTCTTT.

V is TRBV7-9 and J is TRBJ2-5; D is ambiguous. The germline V gene encodes CDR1 SEHNR and CDR2 FQNEAQ (reference sequence). There are 11 residues in the CDR3. The V end was cut by 5 bases, the J end by 4 bases, with 5 bases between. The CDR3 loop reads CASSAVETQYF. DNA of the CDR3: TGTGCCAGCAGCGCGGTAGAGACCCAGTACTTC. Supplemented by reference TRBV7-9 and TRBJ2-5, the full variable domain reads DTGVSQNPRHKITKRGQNVTFRCDPISEHNRLYWYRQTLGQGPEFLTYFQNEAQLEKSRLLSDRFSAERPKGSFSTLEIQRTEQGDSAMYLCASSAVETQYFGPGTRLLVL.

For the CDR3, the DNA is TGTGCCAGCAGTACCCGACAGGGAACTGAAGCTTTCTTT. Amino acid sequence: CASSTRQGTEAFF. The gene calls are TRBV6-5 and TRBJ1-1; TRBD1 matches at 7 bases. The CDR3 length is 13 residues. Germline V lookup: CDR1 MNHEY, CDR2 SVGAGI. Losses at the gene ends were 5 bases for V and 5 bases for J; bases not matched to a gene: 5.

The gene calls are TRBV19 and TRBJ2-2; 8 bases line up with TRBD1. The CDR3 totals 14 residues. V trimming: 9 bases; J trimming: 7 bases; junction bases outside the gene matches: 10. Per germline, CDR1 LNHDA and CDR2 SQIVND (reference sequence). As DNA, the CDR3 is TGTGCCAGCGGACAGGGTAACGTGAACGGGGAGCTGTTTTTT. It translates to CASGQGNVNGELFF.

The J gene is TRBJ2-1, the V gene TRBV2; 7 positions agree with TRBD1. The germline V gene encodes CDR1 SNHLY and CDR2 FYNNEI. The CDR3 has 15 amino acids. Losses at the gene ends were 5 bases for V and 3 bases for J; bases not matched to a gene: 7. The CDR3 is CASSRTGANYNEQFF. The CDR3 DNA reads TGTGCCAGCAGTCGGACAGGAGCAAACTACAATGAGCAGTTCTTC.

J is TRBJ1-3 and V is TRBV5-6; D is unresolved. CDR3 size: 17 residues. The germline CDR1 and CDR2 sequences are SGHDT and YYEEEE. V lost 4 bases to trimming and J lost 1 base, with 18 bases between them. CDR3 DNA sequence: TGTGCCAGCAGCCCCCTGGCGGGGAAGCTATCTGGAAACACCATATATTTT. Residues: CASSPLAGKLSGNTIYF.

The gene calls are TRBV15 and TRBJ1-4; D is undetermined. This CDR3 is 16 amino acids long. The V end lost 0 bases, the J end lost 0 bases, and 8 bases lay between the germline ends. CDR1 is LNHNV, CDR2 YYDKDF, per germline (reference sequence). The CDR3 nucleotides are TGTGCCACCAGCAGAGATGTGGGGACAACTAATGAAAAACTGTTTTTT. Encoded protein: CATSRDVGTTNEKLFF.

The chain joins TRBV5-4 to TRBJ2-7, with TRBD1 matching 7 bases. Looked up from germline, CDR1 is SGHNT and CDR2 is YYREEE (reference sequence). The CDR3 consists of 16 residues. After removal of 2 bases from V and 6 bases from J, the junction contained 14 bases not matched to a gene. The CDR3 protein is CASSLRLRQGISEQYF. Here the CDR3 DNA reads TGTGCCAGCAGCTTAAGGTTGCGACAGGGCATCTCCGAGCAGTACTTC.

The chain's CDR3 is CASSLRDRGYEQYF. In DNA, the CDR3 is TGTGCCAGCAGCCTCCGGGACAGGGGATACGAGCAGTACTTC. The chain is built from TRBV7-8 and TRBJ2-7, with 10 bases lining up with TRBD1. The germline CDR1 and CDR2 sequences are SGHVS and FQNEAQ. CDR3 length equals 14 residues. With 5 bases clipped from V and 4 bases from J, the junction kept 5 bases outside the gene matches.

This sequence joins TRBV19 and TRBJ1-5, with a tentative D call TRBD1 (5 bases). Per the germline V gene, CDR1 is LNHDA and CDR2 is SQIVND (reference sequence). V was clipped by 7 bases and J by 7 bases, with 20 bases between them. This CDR3 has 15 amino acids. CDR3 amino acids: CASTPSRGEEQPQHF. CDR3 bases: TGTGCCAGTACTCCAAGTCGGGGGGAGGAGCAGCCCCAGCATTTT. Together with reference TRBV19 and TRBJ1-5, the CDR3 gives the full variable domain: DGGITQSPKYLFRKEGQNVTLSCEQNLNHDAMYWYRQDPGQGLRLIYYSQIVNDFQKGDIAEGYSVSREKKESFPLTVTSAQKNPTAFYLCASTPSRGEEQPQHFGDGTRLSIL.

V is TRBV19 and J is TRBJ2-4; the match to TRBD1 covers 8 bases. Germline loops: CDR1 LNHDA, CDR2 SQIVND (reference sequence). Germline trimming cut 5 bases from V and 6 bases from J; bases unmatched to any gene: 6. This CDR3 comprises 14 residues. The CDR3 region is CASSYDRGGNIQYF. CDR3 DNA sequence: TGTGCCAGTAGTTACGACAGGGGTGGAAACATTCAGTACTTC.

The V call is TRBV19, the J call TRBJ2-3; possible D gene TRBD2, 6 bases. The V gene lost 3 bases and the J gene lost 3 bases, with 13 bases spanning the gap. The CDR3 extends over 15 amino acids. The germline V gene encodes CDR1 LNHDA and CDR2 SQIVND (reference sequence). This CDR3 is CASSISGGRTDTQYF. As DNA, the CDR3 is TGTGCCAGTAGTATTTCTGGAGGGCGAACAGATACGCAGTATTTT.

The chain links TRBV3-1 (or the pseudogene TRBV3-2) to TRBJ2-7, with D unresolved. Per germline, CDR1 LGHDT and CDR2 YNNKEL (reference sequence). The V end was cut by 3 bases, the J end by 4 bases, with 7 bases between. CDR3 length equals 12 residues. CDR3 sequence reads: CASSQTQYEQYF. In nucleotides, the CDR3 is TGTGCCAGCAGCCAGACTCAATACGAGCAGTACTTC.

In nucleotides, the CDR3 is TGTGCCTGTTCCGGGACAGATAGCAATCAGCCCCAGCATTTT. Its protein product is CACSGTDSNQPQHF. The chain joins TRBV30 to TRBJ1-5; 7 nucleotides agree with TRBD1. V lost 6 bases to trimming and J lost 0 bases; unmatched junction nucleotides: 5. Germline CDR1 is GTSNPN and CDR2 is SVGIG (reference sequence). CDR3 length equals 14 residues.

The rearrangement links TRBV19 to TRBJ2-2, with D perhaps TRBD1 (6 bases). Per the germline V gene, CDR1 is LNHDA and CDR2 is SQIVND (reference sequence). The CDR3 is 14 amino acids. Trimming removed 6 bases at V and 7 bases at J, with 15 bases between. The CDR3 DNA reads as TGTGCCAGTAGCACAGGGTGGGGGAGCGGGGAGCTGTTTTTT. Protein sequence: CASSTGWGSGELFF.

The chain is built from TRBV7-9 and TRBJ2-5, with 7 bases aligning to TRBD1. Germline V gives CDR1 SEHNR, CDR2 FQNEAQ (reference sequence). V lost 5 bases and J lost 3; bases outside the gene matches: 9. This CDR3 region has 15 residues. CDR3 nucleotide sequence: TGTGCCAGCAGCGTCCGGGACAGCTCTAAAGAGACCCAGTACTTC. It translates to CASSVRDSSKETQYF.

DNA for the CDR3: TGTGCCAGCAGTTACAGGCTCAATAATGAGCAGTTCTTC. Translated: CASSYRLNNEQFF. The genes are TRBV6-5 and TRBJ2-1; D is unresolved. Per the germline V gene, CDR1 is MNHEY and CDR2 is SVGAGI. This CDR3 is 13 amino acids long. V was pared by 2 bases and J by 7 bases, with 9 bases between.

The J gene is TRBJ2-1, the V gene TRBV9; no reliable D call. V was shortened by 3 bases and J by 0 bases, with 10 bases between the two germline ends. Germline V gene sequence: CDR1 SGDLS, CDR2 YYNGEE. The CDR3 is 15 residues long. The CDR3 loop reads CASSAGESSYNEQFF. CDR3 DNA sequence: TGTGCCAGCAGCGCTGGGGAAAGCTCCTACAATGAGCAGTTCTTC. Full variable domain (remainder filled in from reference TRBV9 and TRBJ2-1): DSGVTQTPKHLITATGQRVTLRCSPRSGDLSVYWYQQSLDQGLQFLIQYYNGEERAKGNILERFSAQQFPDLHSELNLSSLELGDSALYFCASSAGESSYNEQFFGPGTRLTVL.

The rearrangement uses TRBV27 and TRBJ1-4; D gene ambiguous. CDR1 MNHEY and CDR2 SMNVEV come from the germline V gene (reference sequence). CDR3 length: 16 amino acids. The V gene lost 3 bases and the J gene lost 0 bases, with 11 bases spanning the gap. As DNA, the CDR3 is TGTGCCAGCAGTTTTAATAATGCTGCAACTAATGAAAAACTGTTTTTT. It translates to CASSFNNAATNEKLFF.

V usage is TRBV6-5 and J usage is TRBJ1-2, with no clear D. The V end lost 4 bases, the J end lost 8 bases, and 8 bases lay between the germline ends. Germline lookup yields CDR1 MNHEY and CDR2 SVGAGI. The CDR3 is made up of 11 amino acids. This chain's CDR3 is CASSSPLGYTF. CDR3 nucleotides: TGTGCCAGCAGTTCTCCCCTGGGCTACACCTTC.

This chain connects TRBV20-1 to TRBJ1-1; perhaps TRBD1 as D (5 bases). CDR1 is DFQATT and CDR2 is SNEGSKA in the germline V gene (reference sequence). Trimming left V 5 bases short and J 10 bases short, with 14 bases between. The CDR3 has 11 residues. CDR3 sequence: CSAAGGVAAFF. CDR3 nucleotide sequence: TGCAGTGCTGCTGGGGGGGTAGCAGCTTTCTTT.